The next 18 T cell receptor beta chains were all read from a single sample in a study of T cell changes during pregnancy in multiple sclerosis. Sequencing used immunoSEQ multiplex PCR; TCRdb keeps in-frame clones, though not all of them. The table includes over 70,000 clones, around 94% detected once. Specimen: peripheral blood, collected in the third trimester of pregnancy. These receptors originate from a female donor with multiple sclerosis, enrolled in a pregnancy study.

The chain is built from TRBV5-1 and TRBJ2-3, with D perhaps TRBD1 (6 bases). Germline assignment: CDR1 SGHRS and CDR2 YFSETQ. CDR3 length: 15 amino acids. V shed 4 bases and J shed 5 bases, with 17 bases lying between them. The CDR3, as DNA: TGCGCCAGCAGCCCCCTAGGGACACGGGGAGATACGCAGTATTTT. As protein: CASSPLGTRGDTQYF. The variable domain in full, with the rest retrieved from reference TRBV5-1 and TRBJ2-3, is KAGVTQTPRYLIKTRGQQVTLSCSPISGHRSVSWYQQTPGQGLQFLFEYFSETQRNKGNFPGRFSGRQFSNSRSEMNVSTLELGDSALYLCASSPLGTRGDTQYFGPGTRLTVL.

The gene calls are TRBV29-1 and TRBJ2-3; possible D gene TRBD2, 6 bases. The CDR3 is made up of 15 amino acids. From germline, CDR1 is SQVTM and CDR2 ANQGSEA. Trimming stripped 4 bases from V and 3 bases from J, with 17 bases between. The DNA of the CDR3 is TGCAGCGTTGCCGGGGGACTGGAGAGGACAGATACGCAGTATTTT. Translated, it gives CSVAGGLERTDTQYF.

The chain employs TRBV7-8 and TRBJ2-2, with TRBD2 matching 7 bases. Trimming at V came to 5 bases and at J to 5 bases, leaving 8 bases not matched to a gene. The germline V gene has CDR1 SGHVS and CDR2 FQNEAQ. The CDR3 contains 15 residues. The CDR3 reads CASSLEGGRTGELFF. CDR3 DNA sequence: TGTGCCAGCAGCCTAGAGGGAGGGAGGACCGGGGAGCTGTTTTTT.

The rearrangement links TRBV9 to TRBJ2-5; 11 bases align to TRBD2. CDR1 SGDLS and CDR2 YYNGEE come from the germline V gene. This CDR3 contains 20 residues. J gave up 7 bases and V 6 bases, and 26 bases lay outside the gene matches. Here the CDR3 DNA reads TGTGCCAGCATCGACACCGCCAACTTTAGCGGGAGGGCCGATCCTGGGACCCAGTACTTC. The encoded protein is CASIDTANFSGRADPGTQYF.

The genes are TRBV7-9 and TRBJ2-4, with D tentatively TRBD2 (5 bases). V lost 4 bases, J lost 3 bases, and 16 bases lay in between. CDR3 length equals 16 residues. The germline CDR1 and CDR2 sequences are SEHNR and FQNEAQ (reference sequence). The CDR3 protein is CASSSERFTSKNIQYF. The CDR3 DNA follows: TGTGCCAGCAGCTCGGAAAGGTTTACTAGCAAAAACATTCAGTACTTC. Looking up the rest from reference TRBV7-9 and TRBJ2-4 gives the full variable domain: DTGVSQNPRHKITKRGQNVTFRCDPISEHNRLYWYRQTLGQGPEFLTYFQNEAQLEKSRLLSDRFSAERPKGSFSTLEIQRTEQGDSAMYLCASSSERFTSKNIQYFGAGTRLSVL.

The J gene is TRBJ2-3, the V gene TRBV28, with a weak D call TRBD2 (6 bases). Trimming removed 5 bases from V and 4 bases from J, with 16 bases in between. The CDR3 runs to 15 residues. Germline V CDR1 and CDR2: MDHEN, SYDVKM. The CDR3 region has the DNA TGTGCCAGCAGTCCCGGGGTAGCGGAGGCAGATACGCAGTATTTT. Translation gives CASSPGVAEADTQYF.

The chain joins TRBV7-8 to TRBJ2-5, with TRBD1 as a possible D gene (5 bases). The CDR3 is made up of 17 amino acids. The V gene's germline CDR1 is SGHVS and CDR2 FQNEAQ. Trimming shortened V by 0 bases and J by 4 bases, and 18 bases separated the two germline ends. CDR3 nucleotide sequence: TGTGCCAGCAGCTTAGCGCGAGAAAGCAGGGATGGAGAGACCCAGTACTTC. This gives the protein CASSLARESRDGETQYF.

CDR3 amino acids: CACVGRVPYEQYF. DNA of the CDR3: TGTGCCTGCGTGGGGCGAGTTCCCTACGAGCAGTACTTC. The chain couples TRBV30 to TRBJ2-7, with D possibly matching TRBD1 (5 bases). CDR3 length: 13 amino acids. V lost 6 bases and J 2 bases, leaving 14 bases between the germline ends. CDR1 GTSNPN and CDR2 SVGIG come from the germline V gene (reference sequence).

The chain uses TRBV29-1 and TRBJ2-1; 7 bases agree with TRBD2. The CDR3 is made up of 14 amino acids. Trimming removed 7 bases from V and 1 base from J; junction bases left unmatched: 7. Germline V gives CDR1 SQVTM, CDR2 ANQGSEA. The CDR3 DNA is TGCAGCGGGTCCTTGCGGGAGTCCTACAATGAGCAGTTCTTC. Its protein is CSGSLRESYNEQFF.

V and J are TRBV5-6 and TRBJ1-2; 8 bases are shared with TRBD1. Per germline, CDR1 SGHDT and CDR2 YYEEEE. The CDR3 runs 16 residues. Trimming took 0 bases from V and 4 from J; bases not matched to a gene: 8. The CDR3 spells CASSLVAAGTGYGYTF. As DNA, the CDR3 is TGTGCCAGCAGCTTGGTCGCTGCCGGGACAGGCTATGGCTACACCTTC.

The gene calls are TRBV29-1 and TRBJ2-1; TRBD2 matches at 10 bases. CDR1 and CDR2 (germline): SQVTM, ANQGSEA. V trimming: 4 bases; J trimming: 7 bases; junction bases outside the gene matches: 1. CDR3 length: 12 amino acids. This CDR3 reads CSVASGRNEQFF. The CDR3 DNA reads as TGCAGCGTTGCTAGCGGGAGAAATGAGCAGTTCTTC.

The chain joins TRBV7-8 to TRBJ1-2; 8 bases match TRBD1. Germline V lookup: CDR1 SGHVS, CDR2 FQNEAQ. V shed 6 bases and J 1 base; nucleotides not matched to a gene: 7. The CDR3 consists of 15 residues. This chain's CDR3 is CASSARTGINYGYTF. The DNA of the CDR3 is TGTGCCAGCAGTGCCCGGACAGGGATTAACTATGGCTACACCTTC.

The chain is built from TRBV2 and TRBJ2-1; 8 nucleotides agree with TRBD1. CDR1 is SNHLY, CDR2 FYNNEI, per germline. V shed 6 bases, J shed 5 bases, and the junction held 6 bases outside the gene matches. The CDR3 length is 14 residues. The CDR3 region is CASRPGTGDNEQFF. CDR3 sequence (DNA): TGTGCCAGCAGACCCGGGACAGGCGACAATGAGCAGTTCTTC.

V usage is TRBV10-1 and J usage is TRBJ2-3; 13 nucleotides align to TRBD2. Germline V gene data show CDR1 as WNHNN and CDR2 as SYGVQD (reference sequence). The ends lost 4 bases at V and 5 bases at J; junction bases unmatched: 6. The CDR3 covers 16 residues. In DNA form, the CDR3 reads TGCGCCAGCAGTGGTGGACTAGCGGGAGCCAGAGATACGCAGTATTTT. Amino acids: CASSGGLAGARDTQYF.

CDR3 sequence reads: CASSPGLAGSYNEQFF. The DNA for the CDR3 is TGTGCCAGCAGTCCCGGACTAGCCGGCTCCTACAATGAGCAGTTCTTC. The rearrangement uses TRBV27 and TRBJ2-1; 8 nucleotides match TRBD2. CDR1 is MNHEY, CDR2 SMNVEV, per germline (reference sequence). CDR3 length: 16 residues. The V gene end was trimmed by 5 bases and the J gene end by 0 bases; junction bases not matched to a gene: 6.

The chain couples TRBV13 to TRBJ1-3; 7 bases map to TRBD1. V trimming: 5 bases; J trimming: 2 bases; junction bases outside the gene matches: 9. Germline CDR1 is PRHDT and CDR2 is FYEKMQ (reference sequence). The CDR3 extends over 16 amino acids. CDR3 in amino acids: CASSPLTGAPGNTIYF. DNA of the CDR3: TGTGCCAGCAGCCCACTAACAGGGGCCCCTGGAAACACCATATATTTT.

V is TRBV21-1 and J is TRBJ2-1; the table's D call TRBD1 went unverified against the DNA. TRBV21-1 is a known pseudogene. The CDR3 totals 15 residues. The CDR3 sequence: CASSTEPGAYNEQFF. The CDR3 DNA sequence: TGTGCCAGCAGCACCGAACCAGGGGCCTACAATGAGCAGTTCTTC.

This chain links TRBV29-1 with TRBJ2-7, with TRBD1 identical over 11 bases. V lost 6 bases and J lost 5; bases outside the gene matches: 9. The CDR3 runs 14 residues. The germline V gene encodes CDR1 SQVTM and CDR2 ANQGSEA. The CDR3 here is CSVLLPGQGDEQYF. The DNA for the CDR3 is TGCAGCGTCCTTCTCCCGGGACAGGGGGACGAGCAGTACTTC.